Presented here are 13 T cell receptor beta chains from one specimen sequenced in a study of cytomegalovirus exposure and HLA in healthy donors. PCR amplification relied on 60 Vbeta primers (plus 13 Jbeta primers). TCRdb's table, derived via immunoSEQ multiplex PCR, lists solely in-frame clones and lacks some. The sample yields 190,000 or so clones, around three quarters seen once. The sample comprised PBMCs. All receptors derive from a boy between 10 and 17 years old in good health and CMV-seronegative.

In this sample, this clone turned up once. The CDR3 bases are TGTGCCAGCAGTTACTCTTATTCCGGGTCCCAAGAGACCCAGTACTTC. It encodes CASSYSYSGSQETQYF. The chain carries TRBV6-6 and TRBJ2-5; no clear D gene. Per germline, CDR1 MNHNY and CDR2 SVGAGI (reference sequence). The CDR3 has 16 residues. The V gene lost 0 bases and the J gene lost 1 base, with 12 bases spanning the gap.

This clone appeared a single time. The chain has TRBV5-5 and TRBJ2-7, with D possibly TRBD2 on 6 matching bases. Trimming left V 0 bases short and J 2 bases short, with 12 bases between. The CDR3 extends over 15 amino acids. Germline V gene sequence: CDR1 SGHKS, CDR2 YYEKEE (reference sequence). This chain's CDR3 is CASSLGISGPYEQYF. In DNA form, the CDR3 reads TGTGCCAGCAGCTTGGGGATTAGCGGACCCTACGAGCAGTACTTC.

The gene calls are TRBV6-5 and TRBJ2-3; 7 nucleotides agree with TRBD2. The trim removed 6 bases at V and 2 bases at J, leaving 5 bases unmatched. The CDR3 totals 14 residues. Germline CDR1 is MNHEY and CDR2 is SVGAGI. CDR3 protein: CASSPGGSTDTQYF. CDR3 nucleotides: TGTGCCAGCAGCCCGGGGGGATCCACAGATACGCAGTATTTT.

The CDR3, as DNA: TGTGCCAGCGGACCGGGACAGGGGGATAATTCACCCCTCCACTTT. This sequence encodes CASGPGQGDNSPLHF. V usage is TRBV7-9 and J usage is TRBJ1-6; TRBD1 agrees at 11 bases. The trim removed 8 bases at V and 5 bases at J, leaving 5 bases unmatched. This CDR3 has 15 amino acids. CDR1 and CDR2 from the germline V gene are SEHNR and FQNEAQ (reference sequence).

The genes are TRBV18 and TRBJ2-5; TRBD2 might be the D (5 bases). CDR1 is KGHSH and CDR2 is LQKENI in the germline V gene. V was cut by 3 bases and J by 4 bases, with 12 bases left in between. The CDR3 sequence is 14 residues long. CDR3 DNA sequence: TGTGCCAGCTCACCCGCAACTAGGTCAGAGACCCAGTACTTC. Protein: CASSPATRSETQYF.

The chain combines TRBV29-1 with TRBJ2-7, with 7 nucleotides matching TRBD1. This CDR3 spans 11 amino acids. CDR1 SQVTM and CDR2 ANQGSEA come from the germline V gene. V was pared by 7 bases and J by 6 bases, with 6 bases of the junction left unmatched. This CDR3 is CSGGQLGEQYF. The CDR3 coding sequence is TGCAGCGGGGGACAGTTGGGCGAGCAGTACTTC.

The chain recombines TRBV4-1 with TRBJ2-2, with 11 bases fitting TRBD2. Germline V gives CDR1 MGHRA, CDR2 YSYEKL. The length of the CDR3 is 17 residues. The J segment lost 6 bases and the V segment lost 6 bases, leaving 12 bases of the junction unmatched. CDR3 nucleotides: TGCGCCAGCAGGACTAGCGGGATAAGTAGGTTTGCCGGGGAGCTGTTTTTT. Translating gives CASRTSGISRFAGELFF.

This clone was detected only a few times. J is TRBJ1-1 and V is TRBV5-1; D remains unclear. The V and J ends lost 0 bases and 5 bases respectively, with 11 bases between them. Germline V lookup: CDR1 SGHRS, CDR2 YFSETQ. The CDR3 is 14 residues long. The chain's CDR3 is CASSLDQPGTEAFF. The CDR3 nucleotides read TGCGCCAGCAGCTTGGACCAGCCGGGAACTGAAGCTTTCTTT.

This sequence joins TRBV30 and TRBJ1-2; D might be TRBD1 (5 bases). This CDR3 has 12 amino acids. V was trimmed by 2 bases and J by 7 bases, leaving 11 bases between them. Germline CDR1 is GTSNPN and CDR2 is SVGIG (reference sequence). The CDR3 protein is CAWSRGEVGYTF. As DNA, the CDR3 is TGTGCCTGGAGTCGGGGGGAGGTTGGCTACACCTTC. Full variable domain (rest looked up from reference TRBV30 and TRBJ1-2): SQTIHQWPATLVQPVGSPLSLECTVEGTSNPNLYWYRQAAGRGLQLLFYSVGIGQISSEVPQNLSASRPQDRQFILSSKKLLLSDSGFYLCAWSRGEVGYTFGSGTRLTVV.

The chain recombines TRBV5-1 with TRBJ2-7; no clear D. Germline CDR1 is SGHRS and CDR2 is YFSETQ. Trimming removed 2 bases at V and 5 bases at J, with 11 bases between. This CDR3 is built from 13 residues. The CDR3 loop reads CASSLPQFHEQYF. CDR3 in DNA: TGCGCCAGCAGCTTACCTCAGTTCCACGAGCAGTACTTC.

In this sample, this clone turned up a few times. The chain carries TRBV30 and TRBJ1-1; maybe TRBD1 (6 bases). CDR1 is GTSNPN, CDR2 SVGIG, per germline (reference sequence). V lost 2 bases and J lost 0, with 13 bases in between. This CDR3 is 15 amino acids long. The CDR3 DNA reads TGTGCCTGGAGTATGGCAGGGGCCTTGAACACTGAAGCTTTCTTT. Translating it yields CAWSMAGALNTEAFF.

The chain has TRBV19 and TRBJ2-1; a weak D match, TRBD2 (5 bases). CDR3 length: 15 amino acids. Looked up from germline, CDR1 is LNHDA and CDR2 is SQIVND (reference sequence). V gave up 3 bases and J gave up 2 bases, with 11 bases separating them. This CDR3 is CASSIPGLTYNEQFF. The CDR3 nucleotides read TGTGCCAGTAGTATCCCGGGATTGACCTACAATGAGCAGTTCTTC.

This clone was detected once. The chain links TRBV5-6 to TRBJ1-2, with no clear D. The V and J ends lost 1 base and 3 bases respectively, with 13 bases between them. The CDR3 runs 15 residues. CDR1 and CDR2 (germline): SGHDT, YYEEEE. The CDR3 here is CASSLNMGRDYGYTF. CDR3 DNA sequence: TGTGCCAGCAGCTTGAACATGGGGAGAGACTATGGCTACACCTTC.